This passage covers 3 T cell receptor beta chains from one sample sequenced in a study of blood T cell repertoires in COVID-19. Some clones are missing from TCRdb's copy, which holds only in-frame ones; the method was immunoSEQ multiplex PCR. The data contain roughly 260,000 clones, approximately 77% of them singletons. Sequenced sample: peripheral blood. Source of these receptors: a woman aged 18-29 years with acute or convalescent COVID-19.

This chain uses TRBV10-2 with TRBJ1-6; tentative D call: TRBD1 (6 bases). The V end was cut by 2 bases, the J end by 6 bases, with 11 bases between. The CDR3 extends over 15 amino acids. Germline V CDR1 and CDR2: WSHSY, SAAADI. CDR3 residues: CASSETGMVNSPLHF. The CDR3 coding sequence is TGCGCCAGCAGTGAGACAGGGATGGTTAATTCACCCCTCCACTTT.

This chain uses TRBV12-3 or TRBV12-4 with TRBJ2-5; D gene ambiguous. The germline V and J ends were trimmed by 3 bases and 0 bases, with 2 bases remaining between them. The CDR3 is made up of 12 amino acids. The CDR3 loop reads CASSFNQETQYF. CDR3 nucleotides: TGTGCCAGCAGTTTTAACCAAGAGACCCAGTACTTC.

The chain has TRBV5-1 and TRBJ2-7; TRBD2 matches 11 bases. The CDR3 length is 17 residues. The germline gives CDR1 SGHRS, CDR2 YFSETQ. J gave up 5 bases and V 4 bases, and 14 bases lay outside the gene matches. CDR3 protein: CASSLGGSGRAGDEQYF. CDR3 coding DNA: TGCGCCAGCAGCCTGGGAGGTAGCGGGAGGGCCGGGGACGAGCAGTACTTC. The complete variable domain, with remaining parts taken from reference TRBV5-1 and TRBJ2-7, reads KAGVTQTPRYLIKTRGQQVTLSCSPISGHRSVSWYQQTPGQGLQFLFEYFSETQRNKGNFPGRFSGRQFSNSRSEMNVSTLELGDSALYLCASSLGGSGRAGDEQYFGPGTRLTVT.